These 7 T cell receptor beta chains were all obtained from the same sample, sequenced in a study of metastatic and nonmetastatic thyroid tumors. No treatment of any kind had been given to any patient before thyroid surgery. TCRdb re-processed the PCR reads through MiXCR. The sample yields about 70,000 clones, less than 20% seen once. The source material was blood. The origin of the receptors is a female donor with papillary thyroid cancer or a benign thyroid nodule (not recorded which). Some clones in this sample may be carry-over from other donors' samples.

This clone was counted only a few times. The rearrangement uses TRBV6-1 and TRBJ1-2; D may be TRBD1 (6 bases). Germline loops: CDR1 MNHNS, CDR2 SASEGT. CDR3 length equals 14 residues. Trimming took off 2 bases at V and 10 bases at J, with 17 bases between the two ends. CDR3 sequence (DNA): TGTGCCAGCAGTGAAATGGGGGCGTCAAGTGTCTACACCTTC. Residues: CASSEMGASSVYTF.

This clone was detected many times. The chain has TRBV20-1 and TRBJ2-2, with TRBD2 identical over 12 bases. The germline gives CDR1 DFQATT, CDR2 SNEGSKA (reference sequence). The V segment lost 4 bases and the J segment 7 bases; nucleotides outside the gene matches: 4. CDR3 length: 14 residues. In DNA form, the CDR3 reads TGCAGTGCTACTAGCGGGAGGGCCTACGGGGAGCTGTTTTTT. Amino acid sequence: CSATSGRAYGELFF.

This chain uses TRBV20-1 with TRBJ2-1; TRBD2 aligns across 8 bases. This CDR3 has 17 residues. The germline V gene has CDR1 DFQATT and CDR2 SNEGSKA (reference sequence). V was pared by 0 bases and J by 8 bases, with 15 bases of the junction left unmatched. CDR3 region: CSARDPAVSGSIYEQFF. CDR3 in DNA: TGCAGTGCTAGAGACCCCGCGGTCAGCGGGAGTATATATGAGCAGTTCTTC.

Ten or more counts support this clone. This rearrangement joins TRBV9 to TRBJ2-1; D is ambiguous. CDR3 length: 14 amino acids. V was pared by 0 bases and J by 5 bases, with 9 bases between. CDR1 is SGDLS and CDR2 is YYNGEE in the germline V gene. The CDR3 DNA reads TGTGCCAGCAGCGTAGGGCCGGTCAACAATGAGCAGTTCTTC. This sequence encodes CASSVGPVNNEQFF. Full variable domain (outside the CDR3, taken from reference TRBV9 and TRBJ2-1): DSGVTQTPKHLITATGQRVTLRCSPRSGDLSVYWYQQSLDQGLQFLIQYYNGEERAKGNILERFSAQQFPDLHSELNLSSLELGDSALYFCASSVGPVNNEQFFGPGTRLTVL.

The chain has TRBV2 and TRBJ1-5; TRBD1 matches at 7 bases. The germline V gene has CDR1 SNHLY and CDR2 FYNNEI. CDR3 length equals 15 residues. The V and J ends lost 6 bases and 1 base, in that order; junction bases with no gene match: 6. The DNA for the CDR3 is TGTGCCAGCAGGAGGGAAGGGGGCAGCAATCAGCCCCAGCATTTT. It is translated as CASRREGGSNQPQHF.

A note on this clone: The junction shows a germline mismatch at one end, possibly a read error. The V call is TRBV12-3 or TRBV12-4, the J call TRBJ2-7; TRBD1 is a possible D gene (5 bases). The CDR3 contains 14 residues. The CDR3 sequence is CANSKGAVGREQYF. CDR3 nucleotide sequence: TGTGCCAACAGTAAAGGGGCGGTAGGGCGCGAGCAGTACTTC.

The sample holds many counts of this clone. The chain uses TRBV20-1 and TRBJ1-1; D may be TRBD1 (5 bases). V lost 5 bases and J 0 bases, leaving 10 bases between the germline ends. CDR1 and CDR2 (germline): DFQATT, SNEGSKA (reference sequence). The CDR3 loop spans 13 amino acids. CDR3 bases: TGCAGTGCTGTTCAACAGGTGAACACTGAAGCTTTCTTT. Translation: CSAVQQVNTEAFF.